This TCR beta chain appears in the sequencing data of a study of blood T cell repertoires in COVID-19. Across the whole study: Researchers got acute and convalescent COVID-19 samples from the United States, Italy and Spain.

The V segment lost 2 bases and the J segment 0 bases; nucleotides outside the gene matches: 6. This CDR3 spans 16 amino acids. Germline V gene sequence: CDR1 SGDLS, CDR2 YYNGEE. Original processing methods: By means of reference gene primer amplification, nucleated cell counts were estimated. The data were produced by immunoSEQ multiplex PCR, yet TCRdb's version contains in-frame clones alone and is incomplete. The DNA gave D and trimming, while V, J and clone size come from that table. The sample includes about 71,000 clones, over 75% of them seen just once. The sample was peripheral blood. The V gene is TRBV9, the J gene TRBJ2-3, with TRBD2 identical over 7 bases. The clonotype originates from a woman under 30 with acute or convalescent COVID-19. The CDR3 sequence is CASSVASGVSTDTQYF. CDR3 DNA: TGTGCCAGCAGCGTCGCAAGCGGGGTTAGCACAGATACGCAGTATTTT.